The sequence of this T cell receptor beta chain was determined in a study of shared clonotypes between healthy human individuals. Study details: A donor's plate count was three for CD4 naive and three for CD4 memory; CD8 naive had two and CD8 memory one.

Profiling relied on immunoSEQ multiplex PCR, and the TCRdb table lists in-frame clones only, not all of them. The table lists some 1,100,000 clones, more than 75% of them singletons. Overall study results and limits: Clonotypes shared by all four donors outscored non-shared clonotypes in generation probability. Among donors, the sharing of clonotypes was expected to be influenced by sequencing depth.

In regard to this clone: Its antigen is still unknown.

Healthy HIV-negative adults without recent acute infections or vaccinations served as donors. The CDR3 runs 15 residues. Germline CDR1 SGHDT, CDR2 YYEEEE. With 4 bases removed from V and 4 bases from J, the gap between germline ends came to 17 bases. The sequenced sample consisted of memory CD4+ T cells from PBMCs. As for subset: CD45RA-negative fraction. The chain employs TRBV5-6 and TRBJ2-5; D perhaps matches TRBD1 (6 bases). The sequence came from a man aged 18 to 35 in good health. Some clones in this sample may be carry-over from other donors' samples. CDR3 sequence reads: CASSVGQQGSETQYF. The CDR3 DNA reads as TGTGCCAGCAGCGTGGGACAACAAGGCTCAGAGACCCAGTACTTC.